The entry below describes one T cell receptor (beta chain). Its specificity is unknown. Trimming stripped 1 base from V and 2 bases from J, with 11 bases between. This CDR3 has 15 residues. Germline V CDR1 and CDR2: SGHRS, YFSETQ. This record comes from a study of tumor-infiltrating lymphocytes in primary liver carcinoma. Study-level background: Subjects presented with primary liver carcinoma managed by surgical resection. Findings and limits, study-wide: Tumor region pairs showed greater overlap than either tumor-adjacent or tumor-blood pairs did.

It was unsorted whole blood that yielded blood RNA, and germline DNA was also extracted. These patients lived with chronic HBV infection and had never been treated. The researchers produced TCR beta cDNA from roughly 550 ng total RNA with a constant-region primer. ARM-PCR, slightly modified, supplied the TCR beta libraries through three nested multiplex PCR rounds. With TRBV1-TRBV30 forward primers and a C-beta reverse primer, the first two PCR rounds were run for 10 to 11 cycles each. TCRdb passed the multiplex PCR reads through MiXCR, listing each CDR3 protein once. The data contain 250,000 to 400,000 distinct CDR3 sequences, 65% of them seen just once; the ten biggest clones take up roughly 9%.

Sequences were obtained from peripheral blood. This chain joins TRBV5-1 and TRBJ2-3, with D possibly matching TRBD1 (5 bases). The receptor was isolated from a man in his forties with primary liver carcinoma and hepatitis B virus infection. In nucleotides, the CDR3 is TGCGCCAGCAGCTTGACGAGTGGGGCCACAGATACGCAGTATTTT. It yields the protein CASSLTSGATDTQYF. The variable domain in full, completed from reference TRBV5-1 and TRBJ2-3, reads KAGVTQTPRYLIKTRGQQVTLSCSPISGHRSVSWYQQTPGQGLQFLFEYFSETQRNKGNFPGRFSGRQFSNSRSEMNVSTLELGDSALYLCASSLTSGATDTQYFGPGTRLTVL.